This T cell receptor beta chain was retrieved from a study of blood T cell repertoires in COVID-19. Study in general: PBMCs, B-cell-depleted T cells, or T cells were the source of the cDNA or gDNA that made up the material.

Data came from immunoSEQ multiplex PCR; TCRdb stores just in-frame clones and leaves some out. Of approximately 140,000 clones detected, roughly four fifths appear once; the ten largest clones hold roughly 3.5%. The study recruited people aged roughly 18 to 89 years across approximately 24 US areas. In assigning cohorts, the study relied on participant-reported clinical history. The CDR3 has 12 residues. The V end lost 3 bases, the J end lost 7 bases, and 12 bases lay between the germline ends. From germline, CDR1 is GTSNPN and CDR2 SVGIG (reference sequence). The sequencing sample was made of PBMCs or T cells enriched from blood (not recorded which). The rearrangement uses TRBV30 and TRBJ1-1; D remains ambiguous. This TCR was sampled from a woman aged 45-65 years with acute COVID-19. CDR3 nucleotide sequence: TGTGCCTGGAGCGTACAAAGTCATGAAGCTTTCTTT. Amino acids: CAWSVQSHEAFF.